This T cell receptor (beta chain) was captured in a study of T cells in Graves' hyperthyroidism and ophthalmopathy. TCR beta CDR3 region amplification was performed from RNA transcripts. The HTBI primer set served for first-round RT-PCR of the TCR CDR3. TCRdb reprocessed the multiplex PCR reads with MiXCR, giving one entry per CDR3 protein. The sample holds 600,000 to 850,000 distinct CDR3 sequences, 18% seen once. The CDR3 has 13 amino acids. Per germline, CDR1 LGHDT and CDR2 YNNKEL (reference sequence). Trimming cost V 3 bases and J 9 bases, with 11 bases left between them. The rearrangement joins TRBV3-1 to TRBJ2-2; no clear D gene. This sequence was found in a woman aged 50 to 65 with Graves' hyperthyroidism that later progressed to Graves' ophthalmopathy. The sequencing sample was made of blood. Here the CDR3 reads CASSHDWLRELFF. CDR3 nucleotide sequence: TGTGCCAGCAGCCACGACTGGCTCCGGGAGCTGTTTTTT.